One sample yielded the 3 T cell receptor beta chains listed below, sequenced in a study of neurological immune-mediated disorders. TCRdb re-called the 5' RACE reads through MiXCR, storing one row per CDR3 protein. In the table there are 74,000 or so distinct CDR3 sequences, about 9% of which are singletons. Sequencing was carried out using PBMCs. All receptors derive from a man in his fifties or sixties in good health.

This clonotype was observed at least ten times. The rearrangement joins TRBV12-3 or TRBV12-4 to TRBJ2-2; TRBD2 matches 11 bases. This CDR3 region has 17 residues. The junction had 6 bases not matched to a gene; V was cut back by 5 bases and J by 1 base. The CDR3 sequence: CASSPIAGGQNTGELFF. The CDR3 bases are TGTGCCAGCAGTCCTATAGCGGGGGGGCAGAACACCGGGGAGCTGTTTTTT.

This clonotype has at least ten counts. This chain joins TRBV7-2 and TRBJ2-1; TRBD2 matches at 7 bases. V gave up 4 bases and J gave up 9 bases; unmatched junction bases: 9. The V gene's germline CDR1 is SGHTA and CDR2 FQGNSA. This CDR3 region has 14 residues. CDR3 residues: CASSYGLGVSEQFF. DNA for the CDR3: TGTGCCAGCAGCTACGGACTAGGAGTGAGTGAGCAGTTCTTC.

This chain connects TRBV12-3 or TRBV12-4 to TRBJ2-7; 8 bases map to TRBD1. The CDR3 runs 14 residues. V lost 6 bases and J lost 3; bases outside the gene matches: 7. CDR3 nucleotide sequence: TGTGCCAGCAGGTCGGGGACAGGCTTCTACGAGCAGTACTTC. Residues: CASRSGTGFYEQYF.